The 26 T cell receptor beta chains listed next were all sequenced from one sample in a study of blood T cell repertoires in COVID-19. TCRdb's copy holds only in-frame clones and misses some; the assay was immunoSEQ multiplex PCR. The data show about 170,000 clones, 87% seen once. The sample taken for sequencing was peripheral blood. These receptors were collected from a man aged 18 to 30 with active or convalescent COVID-19.

The chain links TRBV6-6 to TRBJ2-7; 8 bases map to TRBD1. Germline loops: CDR1 MNHNY, CDR2 SVGAGI (reference sequence). This CDR3 is built from 15 residues. Germline trimming cut 5 bases from V and 3 bases from J; bases unmatched to any gene: 9. CDR3 in DNA: TGTGCCAGCAGTAACGGACAGGGTAGGATCTACGAGCAGTACGTC. Translating it yields CASSNGQGRIYEQYV.

The J gene is TRBJ1-1, the V gene TRBV12-3 or TRBV12-4, with D uncertain. V gave up 3 bases and J gave up 0 bases, with 5 bases separating them. This CDR3 region has 13 residues. CDR3 DNA sequence: TGTGCCAGCAGTTTCGTCCTGAACACTGAAGCTTTCTTT. It is translated as CASSFVLNTEAFF.

The chain recombines TRBV3-1 (or the pseudogene TRBV3-2) with TRBJ1-1; tentative D call: TRBD1 (5 bases). The CDR3 is made up of 11 amino acids. V lost 5 bases to trimming and J lost 9 bases, with 10 bases between them. Germline loops: CDR1 LGHDT, CDR2 YNNKEL (reference sequence). CDR3 amino acids: CASSWGLQAFF. CDR3 DNA: TGTGCCAGCAGCTGGGGACTACAAGCTTTCTTT.

The chain recombines TRBV5-1 with TRBJ2-1; TRBD2 agrees at 11 bases. This CDR3 region has 17 residues. Germline V lookup: CDR1 SGHRS, CDR2 YFSETQ. The J segment lost 6 bases and the V segment lost 0 bases, leaving 8 bases of the junction unmatched. CDR3 bases: TGCGCCAGCAGCTTGGTTATCCTAGCGGGAGGTGGCAATGAGCAGTTCTTC. Residues: CASSLVILAGGGNEQFF.

This chain joins TRBV6-4 and TRBJ2-3; 9 nucleotides line up with TRBD1. V lost 5 bases and J lost 1; bases outside the gene matches: 4. CDR3 length equals 15 residues. Germline V gene lookup returns CDR1 MRHNA and CDR2 SNTAGT. The CDR3 nucleotides read TGTGCCAGCAGTAGACAGGGGGACGGCACAGATACGCAGTATTTT. Its translation is CASSRQGDGTDTQYF.

V and J are TRBV27 and TRBJ1-1; no clear D gene. The CDR3 covers 13 residues. CDR1 MNHEY and CDR2 SMNVEV come from the germline V gene (reference sequence). V was trimmed by 3 bases and J by 0 bases, leaving 5 bases between them. The CDR3 reads CASSLSMNTEAFF. As DNA, the CDR3 is TGTGCCAGCAGTTTGAGCATGAACACTGAAGCTTTCTTT.

This sequence joins TRBV18 and TRBJ2-7, with 10 bases that match TRBD1. Germline V lookup: CDR1 KGHSH, CDR2 LQKENI. The CDR3 runs 16 residues. V trimming: 6 bases; J trimming: 7 bases; junction bases outside the gene matches: 15. The DNA for the CDR3 is TGTGCCAGCTCGACGACAGGGGGCGATAGTTTGGGGGAGCAGTACGTC. This sequence encodes CASSTTGGDSLGEQYV.

The V and J genes are TRBV14 and TRBJ1-1; a weak D match, TRBD1 (5 bases). The V gene lost 3 bases and the J gene lost 4 bases, with 18 bases spanning the gap. CDR3 length equals 16 residues. The germline V gene encodes CDR1 SGHDN and CDR2 FVKESK. The CDR3, as DNA: TGTGCCAGCAGCCATCTTAGCCCAGGGTCGGGCACTGAAGCTTTCTTT. Translated, it gives CASSHLSPGSGTEAFF.

The V and J genes are TRBV12-2 and TRBJ1-1; TRBD1 reflects the table's D call only, with no check against the DNA. TRBV12-2 is described as a pseudogene. This CDR3 has 9 amino acids. CDR3: CASRSEAFF. CDR3 nucleotides: TGTGCAAGTCGCTCAGAAGCTTTCTTT.

The CDR3 reads CASSETPDRRTEAFF. In DNA form, the CDR3 reads TGTGCCAGCAGCGAGACCCCGGACAGGCGCACTGAAGCTTTCTTT. J is TRBJ1-1 and V is TRBV9, with 7 bases that match TRBD1. The CDR3 covers 15 residues. Germline V gene lookup returns CDR1 SGDLS and CDR2 YYNGEE. Losses at the gene ends were 3 bases for V and 4 bases for J; bases not matched to a gene: 9.

A single count supports this clone. The rearrangement links TRBV6-2 or TRBV6-3 to TRBJ1-5, with TRBD1 identical over 8 bases. With V trimmed by 4 bases and J by 5 bases, 4 bases remained unmatched. This CDR3 contains 14 residues. CDR1 MNHEY and CDR2 SVGEGT come from the germline V gene. DNA for the CDR3: TGTGCCAGCAGTTGGATGACAGGGGATCAGCCCCAGCATTTT. Translation: CASSWMTGDQPQHF.

The chain combines TRBV5-1 with TRBJ2-2; D possibly corresponds to TRBD1 (6 bases). Trimming took off 4 bases at V and 6 bases at J, with 13 bases between the two ends. Germline lookup yields CDR1 SGHRS and CDR2 YFSETQ. This CDR3 spans 14 amino acids. CDR3 coding DNA: TGCGCCAGCAGCAACAGGGAAGAAGCCGGGGAGCTGTTTTTT. Protein product: CASSNREEAGELFF.

J is TRBJ2-1 and V is TRBV11-3, with TRBD1 matching over 8 bases. With 8 bases clipped from V and 4 bases from J, the junction kept 7 bases outside the gene matches. Per germline, CDR1 SGHNT and CDR2 YENEEA. The CDR3 is 14 residues long. The CDR3 loop reads CASGGQGIYNEQFF. The CDR3 DNA follows: TGTGCCAGCGGAGGACAGGGTATTTACAATGAGCAGTTCTTC.

The V and J genes are TRBV27 and TRBJ2-2; TRBD2 agrees at 10 bases. The CDR3 loop spans 19 amino acids. Germline V gene lookup returns CDR1 MNHEY and CDR2 SMNVEV (reference sequence). V was pared by 0 bases and J by 3 bases, with 10 bases of the junction left unmatched. CDR3 sequence reads: CASSLSQYRSGGDTGELFF. CDR3 DNA: TGTGCCAGCAGTTTATCCCAATACAGGAGCGGGGGGGACACCGGGGAGCTGTTTTTT.

This rearrangement joins TRBV12-5 to TRBJ2-2; 8 nucleotides align to TRBD1. The CDR3 length is 16 residues. CDR1 is LGHNT, CDR2 FRNRAP, per germline. V lost 4 bases, J lost 1 base, and 5 bases stayed unmatched. The CDR3 region is CASGYAGTGNTGELFF. CDR3 nucleotides: TGTGCTAGTGGTTACGCCGGGACAGGGAACACCGGGGAGCTGTTTTTT.

This clone showed up just once. As DNA, the CDR3 is TGTGCCAGCAGTGAATATACGCGGGAGTGGAAGCTGTTTTTT. Protein sequence: CASSEYTREWKLFF. V usage is TRBV25-1 and J usage is TRBJ2-2, with 7 positions matching TRBD2. CDR1 MGHDK and CDR2 SYGVNS come from the germline V gene. V was clipped by 0 bases and J by 12 bases; unmatched bases: 7. This CDR3 spans 14 amino acids.

V gene TRBV5-1 combines with J gene TRBJ2-4; a weak D match, TRBD2 (6 bases). Per the germline V gene, CDR1 is SGHRS and CDR2 is YFSETQ. The CDR3 loop spans 14 amino acids. Deletions cut 2 bases from V and 5 bases from J, with 11 bases between. The chain's CDR3 is CASSLGGKENIQYF. The DNA for the CDR3 is TGCGCCAGCAGCTTAGGAGGGAAAGAAAACATTCAGTACTTC.

The chain has TRBV11-1 and TRBJ1-2, with D hard to call. Germline V gene lookup returns CDR1 SGHAT and CDR2 FQDESV (reference sequence). Trimming pared 1 base from V and 4 bases from J, leaving 10 bases between. The CDR3 is 14 residues long. Here the CDR3 DNA reads TGTGCCAGCAGCTTAGAGAGGGAGGCCTATGGCTACACCTTC. Amino acids: CASSLEREAYGYTF.

The sample holds many counts of this clone. This chain connects TRBV27 to TRBJ1-6; 8 bases map to TRBD1. J lost 7 bases, V lost 7 bases, and 12 bases had no gene match. The V gene's germline CDR1 is MNHEY and CDR2 SMNVEV (reference sequence). CDR3 size: 16 residues. CDR3 bases: TGTGCCAGCACCTACAACTCCGACAGGGGAAATTCACCCCTCCACTTT. Translated: CASTYNSDRGNSPLHF.

The chain is built from TRBV7-9 and TRBJ1-1; weak D call: TRBD1 (5 bases). Trimming took off 5 bases at V and 3 bases at J, with 16 bases between the two ends. CDR3 length: 15 residues. Germline V lookup: CDR1 SEHNR, CDR2 FQNEAQ (reference sequence). The CDR3 reads CASSTAGERYTEAFF. As DNA, the CDR3 is TGTGCCAGCAGCACAGCGGGGGAACGGTACACTGAAGCTTTCTTT.

The V and J genes are TRBV5-4 and TRBJ2-7; TRBD2 is a possible D gene (5 bases). Germline CDR1 reads SGHNT; CDR2 reads YYREEE (reference sequence). This CDR3 has 14 residues. Trimming removed 4 bases from V and 1 base from J, with 12 bases in between. CDR3 nucleotides: TGTGCCAGCAGCCCTCGAGGGCATTCCTACGAGCAGTACTTC. Its protein product is CASSPRGHSYEQYF. Complete variable domain (other parts from reference TRBV5-4 and TRBJ2-7): ETGVTQSPTHLIKTRGQQVTLRCSSQSGHNTVSWYQQALGQGPQFIFQYYREEENGRGNFPPRFSGLQFPNYSSELNVNALELDDSALYLCASSPRGHSYEQYFGPGTRLTVT.

The chain combines TRBV9 with TRBJ2-7; weak D call: TRBD1 (6 bases). The CDR3 consists of 15 residues. V was trimmed by 2 bases and J by 5 bases, leaving 17 bases between them. The V gene's germline CDR1 is SGDLS and CDR2 YYNGEE. The CDR3 nucleotides are TGTGCCAGCAGCGTCACACAGGGAAGGTTGGACGAGCAGTACTTC. It yields the protein CASSVTQGRLDEQYF. Using reference TRBV9 and TRBJ2-7 for the parts outside the CDR3, the full variable domain is DSGVTQTPKHLITATGQRVTLRCSPRSGDLSVYWYQQSLDQGLQFLIQYYNGEERAKGNILERFSAQQFPDLHSELNLSSLELGDSALYFCASSVTQGRLDEQYFGPGTRLTVT.

V and J are TRBV2 and TRBJ2-6, with TRBD1 matching 9 bases. This CDR3 is 14 amino acids long. After removal of 8 bases from V and 9 bases from J, the junction contained 8 bases not matched to a gene. CDR1 and CDR2 (germline): SNHLY, FYNNEI. Here the CDR3 reads CASLRDRANNVLTF. CDR3 nucleotide sequence: TGTGCCAGCCTCCGGGACAGGGCGAACAACGTCCTGACTTTC. Together with reference TRBV2 and TRBJ2-6, the CDR3 gives the full variable domain: EPEVTQTPSHQVTQMGQEVILRCVPISNHLYFYWYRQILGQKVEFLVSFYNNEISEKSEIFDDQFSVERPDGSNFTLKIRSTKLEDSAMYFCASLRDRANNVLTFGAGSRLTVL.

This rearrangement joins TRBV29-1 to TRBJ1-1; D is unclear. Trimming removed 1 base at V and 0 bases at J, with 6 bases between. Germline-derived CDR1 and CDR2 are SQVTM and ANQGSEA. The CDR3 totals 13 residues. CDR3 sequence reads: CSVEVAVNTEAFF. CDR3 DNA: TGCAGCGTTGAAGTGGCAGTGAACACTGAAGCTTTCTTT.

V gene TRBV6-2 or TRBV6-3 combines with J gene TRBJ2-5; perhaps TRBD2 as D (6 bases). Trimming cost V 5 bases and J 3 bases, with 13 bases left between them. Germline V gene sequence: CDR1 MNHEY, CDR2 SVGEGT. This CDR3 has 14 residues. In nucleotides, the CDR3 is TGTGCCAGCAGTCTCCGGGACTTGAAAGAGACCCAGTACTTC. Protein product: CASSLRDLKETQYF.

The genes are TRBV19 and TRBJ2-2; 10 bases line up with TRBD2. CDR3 length: 19 residues. Trimming at V came to 3 bases and at J to 2 bases, leaving 12 bases not matched to a gene. Germline V gene sequence: CDR1 LNHDA, CDR2 SQIVND (reference sequence). The CDR3 reads CASSISFRVAGGNTGELFF. The CDR3 DNA reads TGTGCCAGTAGTATCTCGTTCAGGGTAGCGGGGGGAAACACCGGGGAGCTGTTTTTT.